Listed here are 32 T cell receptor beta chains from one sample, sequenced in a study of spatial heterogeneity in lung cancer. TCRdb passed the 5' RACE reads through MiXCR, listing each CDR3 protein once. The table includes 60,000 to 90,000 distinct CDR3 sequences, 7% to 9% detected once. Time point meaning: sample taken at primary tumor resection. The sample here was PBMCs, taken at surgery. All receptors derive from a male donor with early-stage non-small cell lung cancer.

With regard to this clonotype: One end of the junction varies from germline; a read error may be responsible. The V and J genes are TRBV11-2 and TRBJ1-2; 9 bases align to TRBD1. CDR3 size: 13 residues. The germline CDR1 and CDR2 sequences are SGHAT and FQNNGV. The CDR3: CVSSPDRGYGYTF. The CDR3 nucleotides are TGTGTCAGCAGCCCGGACAGGGGCTATGGCTACACCTTC.

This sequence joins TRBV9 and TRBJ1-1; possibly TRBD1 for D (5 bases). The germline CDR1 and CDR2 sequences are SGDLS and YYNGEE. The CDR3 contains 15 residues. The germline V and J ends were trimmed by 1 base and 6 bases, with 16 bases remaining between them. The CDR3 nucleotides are TGTGCCAGCAGCGTAAGGGGCCACGGACCTGCTGAAGCTTTCTTT. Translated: CASSVRGHGPAEAFF. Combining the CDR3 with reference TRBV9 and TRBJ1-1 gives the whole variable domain DSGVTQTPKHLITATGQRVTLRCSPRSGDLSVYWYQQSLDQGLQFLIQYYNGEERAKGNILERFSAQQFPDLHSELNLSSLELGDSALYFCASSVRGHGPAEAFFGQGTRLTVV.

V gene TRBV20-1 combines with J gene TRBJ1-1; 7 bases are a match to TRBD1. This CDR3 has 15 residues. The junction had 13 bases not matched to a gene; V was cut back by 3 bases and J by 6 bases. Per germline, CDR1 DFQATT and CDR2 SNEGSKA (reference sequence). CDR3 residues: CSARPEAGGRAEAFF. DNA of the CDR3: TGCAGTGCTAGGCCCGAGGCAGGGGGTCGGGCTGAAGCTTTCTTT.

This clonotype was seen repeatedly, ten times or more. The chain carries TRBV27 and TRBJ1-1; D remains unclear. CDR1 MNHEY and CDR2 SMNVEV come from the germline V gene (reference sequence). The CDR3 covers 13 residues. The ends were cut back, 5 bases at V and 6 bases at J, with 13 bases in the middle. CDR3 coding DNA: TGTGCCAGCAGTGCCCCGGGGAGGGCTGAAGCTTTCTTT. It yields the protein CASSAPGRAEAFF.

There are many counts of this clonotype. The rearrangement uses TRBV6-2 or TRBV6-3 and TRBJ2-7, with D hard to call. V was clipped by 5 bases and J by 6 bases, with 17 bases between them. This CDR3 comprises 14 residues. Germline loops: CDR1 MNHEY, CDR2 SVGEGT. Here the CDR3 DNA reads TGTGCCAGCAGTCCGGGCCATGGCGCTCCCGAGCAGTACTTC. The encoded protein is CASSPGHGAPEQYF.

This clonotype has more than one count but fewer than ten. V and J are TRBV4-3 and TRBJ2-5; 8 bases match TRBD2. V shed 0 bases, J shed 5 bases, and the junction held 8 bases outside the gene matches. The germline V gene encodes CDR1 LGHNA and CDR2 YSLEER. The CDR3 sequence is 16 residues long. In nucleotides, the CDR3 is TGCGCCAGCAGCCAAGATGGGGCTAGCGGGCGGGAGACCCAGTACTTC. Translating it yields CASSQDGASGRETQYF.

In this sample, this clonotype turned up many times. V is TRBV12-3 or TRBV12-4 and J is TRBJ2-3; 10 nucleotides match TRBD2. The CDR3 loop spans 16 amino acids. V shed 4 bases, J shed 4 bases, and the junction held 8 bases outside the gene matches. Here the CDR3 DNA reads TGTGCCAGCAGTTCAGGACTAGCGGTGGGGGCAGATACGCAGTATTTT. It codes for CASSSGLAVGADTQYF.

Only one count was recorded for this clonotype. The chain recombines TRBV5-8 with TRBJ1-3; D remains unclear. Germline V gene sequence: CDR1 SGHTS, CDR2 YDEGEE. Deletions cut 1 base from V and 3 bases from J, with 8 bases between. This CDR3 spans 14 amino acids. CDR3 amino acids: CASSLSNSGNTIYF. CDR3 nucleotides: TGTGCCAGCAGCTTGTCAAACAGTGGAAACACCATATATTTT. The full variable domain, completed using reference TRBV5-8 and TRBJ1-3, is EAGVTQSPTHLIKTRGQQATLRCSPISGHTSVYWYQQALGLGLQFLLWYDEGEERNRGNFPPRFSGRQFPNYSSELNVNALELEDSALYLCASSLSNSGNTIYFGEGSWLTVV.

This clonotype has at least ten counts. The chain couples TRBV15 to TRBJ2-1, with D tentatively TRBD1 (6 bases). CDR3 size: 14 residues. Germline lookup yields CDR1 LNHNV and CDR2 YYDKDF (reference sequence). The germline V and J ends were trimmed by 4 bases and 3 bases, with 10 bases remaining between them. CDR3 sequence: CATSTGELYNEQFF. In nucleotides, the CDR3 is TGTGCCACCAGCACAGGGGAGCTCTACAATGAGCAGTTCTTC.

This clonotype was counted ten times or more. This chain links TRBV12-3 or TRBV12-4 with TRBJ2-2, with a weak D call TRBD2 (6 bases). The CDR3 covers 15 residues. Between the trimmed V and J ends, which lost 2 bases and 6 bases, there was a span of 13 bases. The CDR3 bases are TGTGCCAGCAGTTTAACCGGAGGGGTATCCGGGGAGCTGTTTTTT. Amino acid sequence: CASSLTGGVSGELFF.

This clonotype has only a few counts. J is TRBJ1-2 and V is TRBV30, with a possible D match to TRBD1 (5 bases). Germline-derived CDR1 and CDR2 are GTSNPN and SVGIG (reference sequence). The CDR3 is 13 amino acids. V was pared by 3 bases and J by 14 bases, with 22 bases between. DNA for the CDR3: TGTGCCTGGAGCCCAGGGCTGACAACGGCTGGGACCTTC. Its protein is CAWSPGLTTAGTF.

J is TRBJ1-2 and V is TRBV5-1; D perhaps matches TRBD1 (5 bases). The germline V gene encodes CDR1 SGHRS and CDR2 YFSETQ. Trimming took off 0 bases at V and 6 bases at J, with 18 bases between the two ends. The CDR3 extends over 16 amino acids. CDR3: CASSLDGGTFRNGYTF. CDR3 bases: TGCGCCAGCAGCTTGGACGGGGGGACCTTTCGAAATGGCTACACCTTC. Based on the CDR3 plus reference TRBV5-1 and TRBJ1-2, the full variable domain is KAGVTQTPRYLIKTRGQQVTLSCSPISGHRSVSWYQQTPGQGLQFLFEYFSETQRNKGNFPGRFSGRQFSNSRSEMNVSTLELGDSALYLCASSLDGGTFRNGYTFGSGTRLTVV.

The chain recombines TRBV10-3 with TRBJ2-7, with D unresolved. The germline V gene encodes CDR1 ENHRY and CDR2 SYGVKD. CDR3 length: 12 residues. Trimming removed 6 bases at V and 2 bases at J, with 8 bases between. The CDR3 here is CAISETPYEQYF. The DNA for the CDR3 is TGTGCCATCAGCGAGACCCCCTACGAGCAGTACTTC.

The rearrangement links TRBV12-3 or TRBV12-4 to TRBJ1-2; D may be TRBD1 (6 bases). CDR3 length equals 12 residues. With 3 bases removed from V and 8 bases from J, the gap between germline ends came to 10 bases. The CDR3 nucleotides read TGTGCCAGCAGTTTCCCCGACAGGGGCTACACCTTC. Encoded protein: CASSFPDRGYTF.

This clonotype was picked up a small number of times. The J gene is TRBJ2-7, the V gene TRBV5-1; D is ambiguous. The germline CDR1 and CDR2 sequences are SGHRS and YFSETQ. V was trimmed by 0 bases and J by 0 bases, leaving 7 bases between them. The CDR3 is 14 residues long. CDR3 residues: CASSLATYSYEQYF. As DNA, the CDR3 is TGCGCCAGCAGCTTGGCCACCTACTCCTACGAGCAGTACTTC.

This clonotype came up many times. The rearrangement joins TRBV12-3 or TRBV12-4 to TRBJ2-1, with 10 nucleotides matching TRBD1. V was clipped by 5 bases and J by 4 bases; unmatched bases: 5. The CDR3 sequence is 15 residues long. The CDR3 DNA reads TGTGCCAGCAGTCCGACAGGGGGCGCGTACAATGAGCAGTTCTTC. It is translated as CASSPTGGAYNEQFF.

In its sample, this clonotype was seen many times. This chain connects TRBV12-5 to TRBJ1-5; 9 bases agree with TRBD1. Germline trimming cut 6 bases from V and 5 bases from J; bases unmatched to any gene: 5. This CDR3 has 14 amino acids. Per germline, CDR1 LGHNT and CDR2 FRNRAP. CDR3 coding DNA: TGTGCTAGTGGACCCGACAGGGGGTATCAGCCCCAGCATTTT. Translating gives CASGPDRGYQPQHF. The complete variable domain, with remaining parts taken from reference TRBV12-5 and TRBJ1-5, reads DARVTQTPRHKVTEMGQEVTMRCQPILGHNTVFWYRQTMMQGLELLAYFRNRAPLDDSGMPKDRFSAEMPDATLATLKIQPSEPRDSAVYFCASGPDRGYQPQHFGDGTRLSIL.

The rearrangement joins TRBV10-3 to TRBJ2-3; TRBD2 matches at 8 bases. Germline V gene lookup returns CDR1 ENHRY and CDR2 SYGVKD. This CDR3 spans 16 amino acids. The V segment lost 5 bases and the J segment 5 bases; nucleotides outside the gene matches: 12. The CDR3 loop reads CAISFGSGNAKDTQYF. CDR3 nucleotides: TGTGCCATCAGTTTCGGTAGCGGGAACGCGAAAGATACGCAGTATTTT.

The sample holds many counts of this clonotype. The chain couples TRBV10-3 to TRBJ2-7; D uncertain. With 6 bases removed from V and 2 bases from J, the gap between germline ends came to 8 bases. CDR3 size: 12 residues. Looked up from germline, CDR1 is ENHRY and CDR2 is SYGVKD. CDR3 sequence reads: CAIRQQTYEQYF. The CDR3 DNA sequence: TGTGCCATCAGACAGCAAACCTACGAGCAGTACTTC.

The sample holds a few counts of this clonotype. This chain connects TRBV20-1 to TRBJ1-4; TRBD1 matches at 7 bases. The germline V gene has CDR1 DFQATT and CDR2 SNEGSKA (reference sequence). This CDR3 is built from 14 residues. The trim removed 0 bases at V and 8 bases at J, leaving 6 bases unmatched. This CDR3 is CSARDHRGGEKLFF. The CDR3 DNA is TGCAGTGCTAGAGATCACAGGGGCGGGGAAAAACTGTTTTTT.

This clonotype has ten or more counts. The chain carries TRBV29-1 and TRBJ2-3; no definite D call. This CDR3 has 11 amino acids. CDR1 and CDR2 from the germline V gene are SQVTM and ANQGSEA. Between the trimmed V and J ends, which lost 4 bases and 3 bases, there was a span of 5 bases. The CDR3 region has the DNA TGCAGCGTTGGTGGAACAGATACGCAGTATTTT. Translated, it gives CSVGGTDTQYF.

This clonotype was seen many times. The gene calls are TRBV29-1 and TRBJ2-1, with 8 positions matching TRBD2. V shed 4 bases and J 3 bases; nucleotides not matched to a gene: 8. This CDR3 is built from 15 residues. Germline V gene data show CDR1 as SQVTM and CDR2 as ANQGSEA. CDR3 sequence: CSVGPTSGVYNEQFF. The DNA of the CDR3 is TGCAGCGTTGGACCCACTAGCGGAGTCTACAATGAGCAGTTCTTC.

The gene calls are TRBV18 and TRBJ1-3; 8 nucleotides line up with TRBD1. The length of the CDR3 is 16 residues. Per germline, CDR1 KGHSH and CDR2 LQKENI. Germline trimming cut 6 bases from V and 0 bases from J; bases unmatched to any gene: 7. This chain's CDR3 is CASSGGQASSGNTIYF. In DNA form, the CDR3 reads TGTGCCAGCTCGGGGGGACAGGCAAGCTCTGGAAACACCATATATTTT.

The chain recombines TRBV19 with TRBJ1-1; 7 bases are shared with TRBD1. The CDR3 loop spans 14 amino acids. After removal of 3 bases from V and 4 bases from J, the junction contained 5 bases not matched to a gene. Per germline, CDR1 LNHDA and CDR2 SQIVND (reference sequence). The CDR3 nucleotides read TGTGCCAGTAGTATGGCCAGGGGGAGCACTGAAGCTTTCTTT. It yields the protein CASSMARGSTEAFF.

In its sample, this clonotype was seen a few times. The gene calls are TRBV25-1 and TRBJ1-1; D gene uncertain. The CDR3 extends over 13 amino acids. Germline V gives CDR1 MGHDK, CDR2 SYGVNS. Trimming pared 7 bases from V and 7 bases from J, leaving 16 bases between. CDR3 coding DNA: TGTGCCAGCACCCCGGCGGGAAAAAGTGAAGCTTTCTTT. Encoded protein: CASTPAGKSEAFF.

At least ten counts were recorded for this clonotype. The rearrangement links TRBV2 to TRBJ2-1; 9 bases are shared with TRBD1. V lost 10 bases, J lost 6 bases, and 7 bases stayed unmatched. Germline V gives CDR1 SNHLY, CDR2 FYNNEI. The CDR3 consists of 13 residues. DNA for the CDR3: TGTGCCACCGACAGGGGGGTCAGCAATGAGCAGTTCTTC. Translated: CATDRGVSNEQFF.

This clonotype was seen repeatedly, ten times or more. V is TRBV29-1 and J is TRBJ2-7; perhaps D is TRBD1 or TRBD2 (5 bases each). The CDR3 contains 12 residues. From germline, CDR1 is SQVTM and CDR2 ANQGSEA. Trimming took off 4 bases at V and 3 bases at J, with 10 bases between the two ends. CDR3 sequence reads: CSVGDAIYEQYF. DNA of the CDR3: TGCAGCGTTGGGGACGCGATCTACGAGCAGTACTTC.

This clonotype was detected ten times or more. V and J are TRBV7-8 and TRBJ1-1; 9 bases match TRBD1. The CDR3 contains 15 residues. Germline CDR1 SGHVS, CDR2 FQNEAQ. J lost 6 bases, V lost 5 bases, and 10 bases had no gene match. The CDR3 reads CASSLIRDRVPEAFF. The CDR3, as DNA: TGTGCCAGCAGCCTGATCCGGGACAGGGTGCCTGAAGCTTTCTTT.

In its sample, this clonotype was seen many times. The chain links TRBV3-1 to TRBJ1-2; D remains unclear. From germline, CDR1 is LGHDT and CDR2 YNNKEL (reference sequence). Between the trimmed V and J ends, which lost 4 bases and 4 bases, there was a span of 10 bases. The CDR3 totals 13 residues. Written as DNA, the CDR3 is TGTGCCAGCAGCCGGGAGGATCTCTATGGCTACACCTTC. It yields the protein CASSREDLYGYTF.

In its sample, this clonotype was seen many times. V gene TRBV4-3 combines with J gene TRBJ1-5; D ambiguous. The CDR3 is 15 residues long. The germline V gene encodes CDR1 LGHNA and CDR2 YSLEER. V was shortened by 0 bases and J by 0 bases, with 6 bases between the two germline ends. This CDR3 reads CASSQDWVSNQPQHF. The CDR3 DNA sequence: TGCGCCAGCAGCCAAGATTGGGTTAGCAATCAGCCCCAGCATTTT.

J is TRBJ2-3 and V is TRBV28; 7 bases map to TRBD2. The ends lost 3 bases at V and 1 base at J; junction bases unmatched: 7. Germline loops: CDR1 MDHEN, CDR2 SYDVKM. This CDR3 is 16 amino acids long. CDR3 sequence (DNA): TGTGCCAGCAGTTTGGGGCGGGAGAGGGGCACAGATACGCAGTATTTT. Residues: CASSLGRERGTDTQYF.

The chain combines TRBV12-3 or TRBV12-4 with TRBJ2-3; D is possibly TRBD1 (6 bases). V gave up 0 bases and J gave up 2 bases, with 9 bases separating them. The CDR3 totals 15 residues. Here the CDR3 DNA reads TGTGCCAGCAGTTTAGCCCCAGGGGACACAGATACGCAGTATTTT. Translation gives CASSLAPGDTDTQYF.